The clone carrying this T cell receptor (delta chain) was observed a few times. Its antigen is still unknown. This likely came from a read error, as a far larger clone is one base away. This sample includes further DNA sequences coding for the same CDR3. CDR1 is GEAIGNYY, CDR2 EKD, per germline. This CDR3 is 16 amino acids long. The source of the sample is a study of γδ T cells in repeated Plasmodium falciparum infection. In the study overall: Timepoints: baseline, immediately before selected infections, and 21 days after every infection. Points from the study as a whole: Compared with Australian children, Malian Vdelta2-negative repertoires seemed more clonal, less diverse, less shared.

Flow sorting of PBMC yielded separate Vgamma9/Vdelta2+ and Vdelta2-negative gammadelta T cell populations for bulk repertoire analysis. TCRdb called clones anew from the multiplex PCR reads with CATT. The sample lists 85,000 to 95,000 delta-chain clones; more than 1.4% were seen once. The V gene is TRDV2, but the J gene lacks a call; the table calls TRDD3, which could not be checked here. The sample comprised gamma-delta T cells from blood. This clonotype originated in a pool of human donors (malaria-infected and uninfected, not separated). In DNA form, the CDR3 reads TGTGCCTGTGACACCGTGGGGCATCGCCAGACCGATAAACTTATCTTT. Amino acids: CACDTVGHRQTDKLIF.